This passage covers 22 T cell receptor beta chains from one sample sequenced in a study of follicular helper T cells after annual influenza vaccination. Produced via immunoSEQ multiplex PCR; TCRdb's table is partial and in-frame only. In the table there are some 7,000 clones, about four fifths of which are singletons. Time point denoted: 2015-2016 season, 7 days after influenza vaccination. The sequences come from CXCR5- memory CD4+ T cells sorted from blood, collected 7 days after influenza vaccination. The source is an adult who received the influenza vaccine.

V is TRBV14 and J is TRBJ1-1, with D perhaps TRBD1 (5 bases). Germline V CDR1 and CDR2: SGHDN, FVKESK. The V end lost 0 bases, the J end lost 4 bases, and 12 bases lay between the germline ends. This CDR3 contains 15 residues. CDR3 region: CASSQDRGVVTEAFF. Written as DNA, the CDR3 is TGTGCCAGCAGCCAAGATCGAGGGGTAGTCACTGAAGCTTTCTTT.

The V and J genes are TRBV5-1 and TRBJ2-7; D uncertain. The CDR3 is 15 amino acids. Trimming took off 4 bases at V and 3 bases at J, with 17 bases between the two ends. The germline V gene has CDR1 SGHRS and CDR2 YFSETQ. The CDR3 sequence: CASSPNSGSYYEQYF. CDR3 nucleotides: TGCGCCAGCAGCCCGAATTCGGGCTCATACTACGAGCAGTACTTC.

This chain uses TRBV30 with TRBJ1-5, with a possible D match to TRBD1 (6 bases). Germline assignment: CDR1 GTSNPN and CDR2 SVGIG (reference sequence). Trimming cost V 0 bases and J 4 bases, with 10 bases left between them. The CDR3 is 14 residues long. CDR3 loop: CAWSVTGRNQPQHF. CDR3 nucleotide sequence: TGTGCCTGGAGTGTAACAGGGCGGAATCAGCCCCAGCATTTT.

V usage is TRBV15 and J usage is TRBJ2-7; D is possibly TRBD1 (6 bases). In germline, CDR1 is LNHNV, CDR2 YYDKDF (reference sequence). Trimming removed 3 bases at V and 5 bases at J, with 20 bases between. The CDR3 length is 16 residues. The CDR3 nucleotides are TGTGCCACCAGCAGGGAACAGGGAGCCGGATCGGACGAGCAGTACTTC. Protein: CATSREQGAGSDEQYF.

The chain has TRBV13 and TRBJ1-2; TRBD1 is a possible D gene (5 bases). V was clipped by 5 bases and J by 8 bases, with 15 bases between them. Germline V gene data show CDR1 as PRHDT and CDR2 as FYEKMQ (reference sequence). The CDR3 spans 13 residues. The CDR3 protein is CASSIRDEEGYTF. For the CDR3, the DNA is TGTGCCAGCAGCATACGGGACGAAGAGGGCTACACCTTC.

This CDR3 reads CASSPPASGNDEQYF. CDR3 bases: TGTGCCAGCTCACCACCGGCTAGCGGGAATGACGAGCAGTACTTC. This chain uses TRBV18 with TRBJ2-7, with TRBD2 matching 9 bases. The CDR3 totals 15 residues. CDR1 and CDR2 (germline): KGHSH, LQKENI. The junction had 5 bases not matched to a gene; V was cut back by 0 bases and J by 5 bases. The full variable domain, in which reference TRBV18 and TRBJ2-7 provide the parts outside the CDR3, is NAGVMQNPRHLVRRRGQEARLRCSPMKGHSHVYWYRQLPEEGLKFMVYLQKENIIDESGMPKERFSAEFPKEGPSILRIQQVVRGDSAAYFCASSPPASGNDEQYFGPGTRLTVT.

The gene calls are TRBV28 and TRBJ1-5; D gene unclear. V was cut by 6 bases and J by 1 base, with 16 bases left in between. The CDR3 loop spans 16 amino acids. In germline, CDR1 is MDHEN, CDR2 SYDVKM. The CDR3 reads CASSSPGGYSNQPQHF. The CDR3, as DNA: TGTGCCAGCAGCTCACCTGGCGGATACAGCAATCAGCCCCAGCATTTT.

The chain employs TRBV11-3 and TRBJ2-1, with 7 bases that match TRBD2. Germline V gene lookup returns CDR1 SGHNT and CDR2 YENEEA. There are 14 residues in the CDR3. The J segment lost 8 bases and the V segment lost 1 base, leaving 5 bases of the junction unmatched. The CDR3 coding sequence is TGTGCCAGCAGCTTAGGGGCGGCGGGGGATGAGCAGTTCTTC. Translating it yields CASSLGAAGDEQFF.

The V and J genes are TRBV7-9 and TRBJ2-5; D is uncertain. This CDR3 region has 13 residues. From germline, CDR1 is SEHNR and CDR2 FQNEAQ (reference sequence). V gave up 1 base and J gave up 2 bases, with 5 bases separating them. The CDR3 loop reads CASSLVGQETQYF. Here the CDR3 DNA reads TGTGCCAGCAGCTTAGTTGGACAAGAGACCCAGTACTTC.

The CDR3 loop reads CASSPAVVSEKLFF. The CDR3 DNA reads TGTGCCAGCTCACCAGCGGTCGTTAGTGAAAAACTGTTTTTT. This chain links TRBV18 with TRBJ1-4; no clear D. The V end was cut by 2 bases, the J end by 7 bases, with 11 bases between. Germline CDR1 KGHSH, CDR2 LQKENI. The CDR3 covers 14 residues.

CDR3 nucleotides: TGTGCCAGCAGCAAAGATATAGACAGGGGGCTTACTGAAGCTTTCTTT. It specifies CASSKDIDRGLTEAFF. The chain has TRBV9 and TRBJ1-1; 10 bases are shared with TRBD1. The CDR3 has 16 amino acids. Trimming removed 4 bases from V and 5 bases from J; junction bases left unmatched: 11. CDR1 and CDR2 (germline): SGDLS, YYNGEE. The entire variable domain, with the rest obtained from reference TRBV9 and TRBJ1-1, is as follows: DSGVTQTPKHLITATGQRVTLRCSPRSGDLSVYWYQQSLDQGLQFLIQYYNGEERAKGNILERFSAQQFPDLHSELNLSSLELGDSALYFCASSKDIDRGLTEAFFGQGTRLTVV.

The chain has TRBV15 and TRBJ2-7; unclear D gene. Germline CDR1 and CDR2: LNHNV and YYDKDF (reference sequence). CDR3 length: 12 amino acids. The V end lost 4 bases, the J end lost 2 bases, and 6 bases lay between the germline ends. Here the CDR3 DNA reads TGTGCCACCAGCATAGGGCCCTACGAGCAGTACTTC. Amino acid sequence: CATSIGPYEQYF.

The chain couples TRBV29-1 to TRBJ2-5; 9 bases fit TRBD2. Germline loops: CDR1 SQVTM, CDR2 ANQGSEA. CDR3 length: 12 residues. J gave up 6 bases and V 3 bases, and 2 bases lay outside the gene matches. The CDR3, as DNA: TGCAGCGTTGAGCGGGGGGGGAAGACCCAGTACTTC. Protein sequence: CSVERGGKTQYF.

V usage is TRBV6-5 and J usage is TRBJ1-2, with a tentative D call TRBD1 (5 bases). The CDR3 runs 14 residues. V lost 5 bases to trimming and J lost 5 bases, with 15 bases between them. Germline V gene lookup returns CDR1 MNHEY and CDR2 SVGAGI. The CDR3 DNA follows: TGTGCCAGCAGTCCGCGGGGACGAAAGTATGGCTACACCTTC. Encoded protein: CASSPRGRKYGYTF.

The V and J genes are TRBV7-2 and TRBJ1-5, with D tentatively TRBD1 (5 bases). CDR1 and CDR2 from the germline V gene are SGHTA and FQGNSA. V gave up 5 bases and J gave up 6 bases, with 20 bases separating them. CDR3 length: 16 residues. The CDR3 loop reads CASSLGHKSFPQPQHF. The CDR3 DNA is TGTGCCAGCAGCCTCGGACACAAGTCCTTTCCTCAGCCCCAGCATTTT.

The chain combines TRBV11-3 with TRBJ2-5, with 7 bases lining up with TRBD1. The CDR3 totals 13 residues. The ends lost 6 bases at V and 5 bases at J; junction bases unmatched: 6. CDR1 and CDR2 (germline): SGHNT, YENEEA. This CDR3 reads CASSVQGSETQYF. CDR3 coding DNA: TGTGCCAGCAGTGTACAGGGGAGCGAGACCCAGTACTTC.

The J gene is TRBJ1-2, the V gene TRBV7-2; 10 bases are a match to TRBD1. The V and J ends lost 4 bases and 6 bases, in that order; junction bases with no gene match: 8. The CDR3 contains 15 residues. Germline V gene data show CDR1 as SGHTA and CDR2 as FQGNSA. In DNA form, the CDR3 reads TGTGCCAGCAGCTACCCCGGGACAGGGGCGAATGGCTACACCTTC. It codes for CASSYPGTGANGYTF.

The rearrangement uses TRBV7-9 and TRBJ2-2, with no clear D. Germline lookup yields CDR1 SEHNR and CDR2 FQNEAQ (reference sequence). Trimming took 6 bases from V and 9 from J, leaving 11 bases between them. The CDR3 runs to 12 residues. CDR3 DNA sequence: TGTGCCAGCAGTTTAAATTTCCGGGAGCTGTTTTTT. Protein sequence: CASSLNFRELFF. Filled out from reference TRBV7-9 and TRBJ2-2, the complete variable domain reads DTGVSQNPRHKITKRGQNVTFRCDPISEHNRLYWYRQTLGQGPEFLTYFQNEAQLEKSRLLSDRFSAERPKGSFSTLEIQRTEQGDSAMYLCASSLNFRELFFGEGSRLTVL.

This chain links TRBV7-9 with TRBJ2-7; no clear D gene. Trimming took 5 bases from V and 0 from J, leaving 17 bases between them. Per the germline V gene, CDR1 is SEHNR and CDR2 is FQNEAQ (reference sequence). The CDR3 extends over 16 amino acids. The CDR3 DNA reads TGTGCCAGCAGCCCAAAGTATCGATTAGCCTCCTACGAGCAGTACTTC. It specifies CASSPKYRLASYEQYF. Supplemented by reference TRBV7-9 and TRBJ2-7, the full variable domain reads DTGVSQNPRHKITKRGQNVTFRCDPISEHNRLYWYRQTLGQGPEFLTYFQNEAQLEKSRLLSDRFSAERPKGSFSTLEIQRTEQGDSAMYLCASSPKYRLASYEQYFGPGTRLTVT.

For the CDR3, the DNA is TGTGCCAGCAGTCGCGATGTCTATGGCTACACCTTC. It specifies CASSRDVYGYTF. The chain couples TRBV28 to TRBJ1-2; D unclear. Trimming took off 5 bases at V and 4 bases at J, with 8 bases between the two ends. The CDR3 has 12 residues. The germline V gene has CDR1 MDHEN and CDR2 SYDVKM.

The gene calls are TRBV7-9 and TRBJ2-7; tentatively, D is TRBD1 or TRBD2 (6 bases each). The CDR3 has 13 residues. Per germline, CDR1 SEHNR and CDR2 FQNEAQ (reference sequence). Trimming stripped 3 bases from V and 7 bases from J, with 13 bases between. The CDR3 coding sequence is TGTGCCAGCAGCTTGGGGCAGGGGAGGGAGCAGTACTTC. Its translation: CASSLGQGREQYF.

The genes are TRBV11-2 and TRBJ2-1; no definite D call. The V gene lost 2 bases and the J gene lost 9 bases, with 14 bases spanning the gap. Germline assignment: CDR1 SGHAT and CDR2 FQNNGV. The CDR3 covers 14 residues. The CDR3 reads CASSLSLTMGEQFF. The CDR3 DNA reads as TGTGCCAGCAGCTTATCACTTACAATGGGTGAGCAGTTCTTC.